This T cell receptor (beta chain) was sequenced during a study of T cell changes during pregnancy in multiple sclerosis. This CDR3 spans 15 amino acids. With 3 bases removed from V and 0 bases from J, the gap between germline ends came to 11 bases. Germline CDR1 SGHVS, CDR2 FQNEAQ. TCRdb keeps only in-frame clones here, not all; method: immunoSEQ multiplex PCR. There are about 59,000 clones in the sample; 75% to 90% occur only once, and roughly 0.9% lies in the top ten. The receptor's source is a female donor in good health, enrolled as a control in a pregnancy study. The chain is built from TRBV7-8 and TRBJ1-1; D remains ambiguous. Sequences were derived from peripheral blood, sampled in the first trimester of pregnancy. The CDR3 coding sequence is TGTGCCAGCAGCTTCCCAACTTCTTTGAACACTGAAGCTTTCTTT. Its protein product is CASSFPTSLNTEAFF. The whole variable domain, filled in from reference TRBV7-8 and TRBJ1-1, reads GAGVSQSPRYKVAKRGQDVALRCDPISGHVSLFWYQQALGQGPEFLTYFQNEAQLDKSGLPSDRFFAERPEGSVSTLKIQRTQQEDSAVYLCASSFPTSLNTEAFFGQGTRLTVV.